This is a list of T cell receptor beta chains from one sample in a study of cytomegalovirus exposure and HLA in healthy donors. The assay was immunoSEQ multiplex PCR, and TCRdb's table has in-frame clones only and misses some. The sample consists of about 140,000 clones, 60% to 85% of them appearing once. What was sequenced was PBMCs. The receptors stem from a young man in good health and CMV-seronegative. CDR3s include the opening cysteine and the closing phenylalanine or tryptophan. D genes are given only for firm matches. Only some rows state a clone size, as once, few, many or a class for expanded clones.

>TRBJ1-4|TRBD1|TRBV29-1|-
TGCAGCGTCGGGACAGGGCCTAATGAAAAACTGTTTTTT
CSVGTGPNEKLFF
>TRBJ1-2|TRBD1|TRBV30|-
TGTGCCTGGAGACAGGGGGAGTGGGAAGGCTACACCTTC
CAWRQGEWEGYTF
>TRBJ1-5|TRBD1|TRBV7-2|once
TGTGCCAGCAGCCCTGACAGGGTGCGCCAGCCCCAGCATTTT
CASSPDRVRQPQHF
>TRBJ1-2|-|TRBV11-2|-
TGTGCCAGCAGCCCAGGCCTCTCCTACACCTTC
CASSPGLSYTF
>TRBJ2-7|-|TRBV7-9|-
TGTGCCAGCAGCTTGTTGAGGGGACTGCGGAACGAGCAGTACTTC
CASSLLRGLRNEQYF
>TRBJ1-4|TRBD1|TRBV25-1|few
TGTGCCAGCAGTGAGAGGGGGCACGAAAAACTGTTTTTT
CASSERGHEKLFF
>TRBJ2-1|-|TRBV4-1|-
TGCGCCAGCAGCCTACAGACAGGCGTCAATGAGCAGTTCTTC
CASSLQTGVNEQFF
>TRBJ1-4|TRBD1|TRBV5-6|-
TGTGCCAGCAGTATGGGACAGGGGGCTTTTAATGAAAAACTGTTTTTT
CASSMGQGAFNEKLFF
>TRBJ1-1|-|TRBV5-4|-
TGTGCCAGCAGCGCGGGGGCCAGGGAGAACACTGAAGCTTTCTTT
CASSAGARENTEAFF
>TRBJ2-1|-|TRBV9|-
TGTGCCAGCAGCGCCGGAGGGGGCAGGCAAGATGAGCAGTTCTTC
CASSAGGGRQDEQFF
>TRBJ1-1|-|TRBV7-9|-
TGTGCCAGCAGCTTAGACAGCTACACTGAAGCTTTCTTT
CASSLDSYTEAFF
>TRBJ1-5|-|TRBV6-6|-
TGTGCCAGCAGTTACCGGCAGGCGAATCAGCCCCAGCATTTT
CASSYRQANQPQHF